The 30 T cell receptor beta chains below come from one sample, sequenced in a study of control samples from healthy donors and cancer patients. Clones were sequenced by immunoSEQ multiplex PCR, and TCRdb holds only the in-frame ones, with some missing. The sample shows 150,000 to 200,000 clones, about 86% of them seen only once. The sequencing input was blood. These receptors were obtained from a man aged 18 to 30 in good health.

As DNA, the CDR3 is TGCGCCAGCAGCTTGTCCAGGGCGGGCTATGGCTACACCTTC. The encoded protein is CASSLSRAGYGYTF. The genes are TRBV5-1 and TRBJ1-2; weak D call: TRBD1 (5 bases). The germline V gene has CDR1 SGHRS and CDR2 YFSETQ. The CDR3 has 14 amino acids. The V and J ends lost 1 base and 4 bases respectively, with 11 bases between them.

V usage is TRBV7-3 and J usage is TRBJ2-1, with TRBD2 matching over 10 bases. The CDR3 runs to 15 residues. V gave up 0 bases and J gave up 8 bases; unmatched junction bases: 4. Germline assignment: CDR1 SGHTA and CDR2 FQGTGA. The CDR3 bases are TGTGCCAGCAGCTTAACGGGGACTAGCGAGGATGAGCAGTTCTTC. It yields the protein CASSLTGTSEDEQFF.

The chain is built from TRBV7-3 and TRBJ2-1; 8 bases fit TRBD1. Germline lookup yields CDR1 SGHTA and CDR2 FQGTGA. There are 15 residues in the CDR3. After removal of 4 bases from V and 4 bases from J, the junction contained 6 bases not matched to a gene. CDR3 coding DNA: TGTGCCAGCAGCTCGCAGGGGGCAAGTTACAATGAGCAGTTCTTC. It encodes CASSSQGASYNEQFF.

This rearrangement joins TRBV7-9 to TRBJ2-7, with 7 nucleotides matching TRBD2. The V and J ends lost 4 bases and 3 bases, in that order; junction bases with no gene match: 0. Germline CDR1 and CDR2: SEHNR and FQNEAQ (reference sequence). This CDR3 is 12 amino acids long. CDR3 residues: CASSWTSYEQYF. The CDR3 nucleotides read TGTGCCAGCAGCTGGACTAGCTACGAGCAGTACTTC.

The chain couples TRBV5-6 to TRBJ1-4; D unclear. Germline V lookup: CDR1 SGHDT, CDR2 YYEEEE. The length of the CDR3 is 14 residues. The ends were cut back, 3 bases at V and 8 bases at J, with 14 bases in the middle. CDR3 DNA sequence: TGTGCCAGCAGCTGGGGAGGCTTCAAGGAAAAACTGTTTTTT. It codes for CASSWGGFKEKLFF.

The CDR3 DNA sequence: TGTGCCAGCAGCTCAACAGGGGGTAATTCACCCCTCCACTTT. It yields the protein CASSSTGGNSPLHF. This chain joins TRBV7-9 and TRBJ1-6; 8 nucleotides align to TRBD1. Germline V lookup: CDR1 SEHNR, CDR2 FQNEAQ (reference sequence). The V and J ends lost 4 bases and 6 bases, in that order; junction bases with no gene match: 2. The CDR3 has 14 amino acids.

In this sample, this clone turned up a few times. The chain couples TRBV28 to TRBJ1-2; D remains ambiguous. Between the trimmed V and J ends, which lost 6 bases and 4 bases, there was a span of 9 bases. CDR1 is MDHEN, CDR2 SYDVKM, per germline. The CDR3 totals 12 residues. The CDR3 DNA reads TGTGCCAGCAGCGGACGGTCCTATGGCTACACCTTC. This encodes CASSGRSYGYTF.

The gene calls are TRBV9 and TRBJ1-1; no reliable D call. V gave up 6 bases and J gave up 5 bases, with 17 bases separating them. The CDR3 has 14 amino acids. Germline assignment: CDR1 SGDLS and CDR2 YYNGEE. CDR3 sequence: CASTSGTTRTEAFF. CDR3 bases: TGTGCCAGCACATCAGGCACGACGAGGACTGAAGCTTTCTTT.

This clone was picked up one time. The chain links TRBV6-2 or TRBV6-3 to TRBJ1-2; D is undetermined. The germline CDR1 and CDR2 sequences are MNHEY and SVGEGT. The CDR3 runs to 12 residues. V was pared by 2 bases and J by 5 bases, with 6 bases between. Written as DNA, the CDR3 is TGTGCCAGCAGTTACGACGGGTATGGCTACACCTTC. Amino acids: CASSYDGYGYTF.

This clone was picked up one time. J is TRBJ2-5 and V is TRBV2; D might be TRBD1 (6 bases). This CDR3 is built from 14 residues. Trimming shortened V by 1 base and J by 6 bases, and 12 bases separated the two germline ends. Germline CDR1 SNHLY, CDR2 FYNNEI. The CDR3 coding sequence is TGTGCCAGCAGTGAAGAAACAGGGTGGAAGACCCAGTACTTC. Translation gives CASSEETGWKTQYF.

This sequence joins TRBV5-1 and TRBJ2-5, with D unresolved. CDR1 and CDR2 (germline): SGHRS, YFSETQ. Trimming took off 0 bases at V and 5 bases at J, with 8 bases between the two ends. This CDR3 is built from 13 residues. The CDR3 reads CASSLAGGETQYF. The CDR3 coding sequence is TGCGCCAGCAGCTTGGCCGGTGGGGAGACCCAGTACTTC.

The chain is built from TRBV9 and TRBJ2-2; 10 bases are a match to TRBD2. CDR1 is SGDLS and CDR2 is YYNGEE in the germline V gene. CDR3 size: 15 residues. V was pared by 4 bases and J by 5 bases, with 5 bases of the junction left unmatched. The CDR3, as DNA: TGTGCCAGCAGCTCTAGCGGGGGTGGGACCGGGGAGCTGTTTTTT. It yields the protein CASSSSGGGTGELFF.

This clone was seen repeatedly, ten times or more. The chain carries TRBV20-1 and TRBJ1-1; perhaps TRBD1 as D (5 bases). V was cut by 3 bases and J by 1 base, with 6 bases left in between. Germline-derived CDR1 and CDR2 are DFQATT and SNEGSKA (reference sequence). The CDR3 spans 12 residues. CDR3 region: CSASGGNTEAFF. The CDR3 DNA is TGCAGTGCTAGTGGGGGGAACACTGAAGCTTTCTTT.

This clone is a singleton in its sample. The V call is TRBV4-1, the J call TRBJ2-2, with 8 bases identical to TRBD1. This CDR3 comprises 15 residues. The V and J ends lost 4 bases and 4 bases, in that order; junction bases with no gene match: 5. CDR1 MGHRA and CDR2 YSYEKL come from the germline V gene. CDR3: CASSRGQALTGELFF. In DNA, the CDR3 is TGCGCCAGCAGCCGGGGACAGGCCCTCACCGGGGAGCTGTTTTTT.

The J gene is TRBJ2-5, the V gene TRBV6-2 or TRBV6-3, with D possibly TRBD2 on 6 matching bases. The germline CDR1 and CDR2 sequences are MNHEY and SVGEGT. Deletions cut 7 bases from V and 4 bases from J, with 16 bases between. CDR3 length equals 14 residues. The CDR3 loop is CASTPGEARETQYF. The CDR3 DNA reads as TGTGCCAGCACCCCCGGGGAGGCCCGAGAGACCCAGTACTTC.

V and J are TRBV7-3 and TRBJ2-5, with D perhaps matching TRBD1 or TRBD2 (6 bases each). The CDR3 loop spans 14 amino acids. V lost 5 bases, J lost 5 bases, and 15 bases lay in between. The germline V gene has CDR1 SGHTA and CDR2 FQGTGA. CDR3 residues: CASSPSGAPETQYF. The CDR3 DNA follows: TGTGCCAGCAGCCCGTCGGGGGCCCCGGAGACCCAGTACTTC.

J is TRBJ1-4 and V is TRBV5-5; the match to TRBD1 covers 7 bases. This CDR3 is 14 amino acids long. Unmatched junction bases numbered 3, after V lost 0 bases and J lost 7 bases. Germline V lookup: CDR1 SGHKS, CDR2 YYEKEE (reference sequence). The DNA of the CDR3 is TGTGCCAGCAGCTTGGACAGGGGTTTTGAAAAACTGTTTTTT. Residues: CASSLDRGFEKLFF.

The chain uses TRBV11-2 and TRBJ2-7, with 12 bases aligning to TRBD1. This CDR3 region has 14 residues. The V gene end was trimmed by 4 bases and the J gene end by 5 bases; junction bases not matched to a gene: 3. Germline CDR1 is SGHAT and CDR2 is FQNNGV. This CDR3 is CASSSGQGAHEQYF. In DNA, the CDR3 is TGTGCCAGCAGCTCGGGACAGGGGGCCCACGAGCAGTACTTC.

The chain employs TRBV11-1 and TRBJ1-3; D gene uncertain. CDR3 length equals 14 residues. Trimming took off 5 bases at V and 5 bases at J, with 13 bases between the two ends. Germline assignment: CDR1 SGHAT and CDR2 FQDESV (reference sequence). CDR3 amino acids: CASSPPGDRNTIYF. CDR3 DNA: TGTGCCAGCAGCCCACCGGGAGATCGAAACACCATATATTTT.

This rearrangement joins TRBV4-1 to TRBJ2-7; perhaps TRBD2 as D (6 bases). CDR1 and CDR2 (germline): MGHRA, YSYEKL. V shed 0 bases and J shed 7 bases, with 10 bases lying between them. The CDR3 has 13 residues. CDR3 sequence: CASSQDGGTEQYF. In nucleotides, the CDR3 is TGCGCCAGCAGCCAAGACGGAGGGACTGAGCAGTACTTC.

Only one count was recorded for this clone. V is TRBV9 and J is TRBJ2-3, with D possibly TRBD1 on 6 matching bases. Germline V gives CDR1 SGDLS, CDR2 YYNGEE. V was shortened by 4 bases and J by 0 bases, with 12 bases between the two germline ends. The CDR3 covers 15 residues. This CDR3 is CASSPYRESTDTQYF. CDR3 in DNA: TGTGCCAGCAGCCCATACAGGGAGAGCACAGATACGCAGTATTTT.

The chain has TRBV30 and TRBJ2-5, with D hard to call. The germline gives CDR1 GTSNPN, CDR2 SVGIG (reference sequence). V shed 3 bases and J shed 1 base, with 3 bases lying between them. The CDR3 is 11 amino acids. For the CDR3, the DNA is TGTGCCTGGAGAGGCCAAGAGACCCAGTACTTC. It codes for CAWRGQETQYF.

The count of this clone is one. J is TRBJ1-5 and V is TRBV7-8; D uncertain. In germline, CDR1 is SGHVS, CDR2 FQNEAQ. The V end was cut by 3 bases, the J end by 6 bases, with 6 bases between. The CDR3 spans 12 residues. Written as DNA, the CDR3 is TGTGCCAGCAGCTTGGCAGCTCAGCCCCAGCATTTT. Amino acids: CASSLAAQPQHF. The full variable domain, its missing parts supplied by reference TRBV7-8 and TRBJ1-5, is GAGVSQSPRYKVAKRGQDVALRCDPISGHVSLFWYQQALGQGPEFLTYFQNEAQLDKSGLPSDRFFAERPEGSVSTLKIQRTQQEDSAVYLCASSLAAQPQHFGDGTRLSIL.

In its sample, this clone was seen a few times. The rearrangement joins TRBV5-8 to TRBJ2-1, with TRBD1 identical over 9 bases. J was trimmed by 5 bases and V by 4 bases; bases with no gene match: 4. Germline lookup yields CDR1 SGHTS and CDR2 YDEGEE. The length of the CDR3 is 14 residues. CDR3 amino acids: CASSRDRENNEQFF. In DNA form, the CDR3 reads TGTGCCAGCAGCCGGGACAGGGAAAACAATGAGCAGTTCTTC.

The rearrangement joins TRBV6-6 to TRBJ1-1; perhaps TRBD1 as D (5 bases). In germline, CDR1 is MNHNY, CDR2 SVGAGI (reference sequence). V lost 1 base to trimming and J lost 11 bases, with 20 bases between them. This CDR3 has 15 amino acids. The CDR3 spells CASSYFPSREGDAFF. The CDR3 coding sequence is TGTGCCAGCAGTTACTTTCCGAGCAGGGAAGGTGACGCTTTCTTT.

The rearrangement links TRBV9 to TRBJ2-7; 12 nucleotides line up with TRBD2. The CDR3 has 15 amino acids. Germline V gene sequence: CDR1 SGDLS, CDR2 YYNGEE. The junction had 4 bases not matched to a gene; V was cut back by 3 bases and J by 3 bases. For the CDR3, the DNA is TGTGCCAGCAGCGCCGTACTAGCGGGGGGCTACGAGCAGTACTTC. This translates into CASSAVLAGGYEQYF.

V gene TRBV4-2 combines with J gene TRBJ2-3; 15 positions match TRBD2. Germline V gives CDR1 LGHNA, CDR2 YNFKEQ. This CDR3 region has 18 residues. V lost 5 bases to trimming and J lost 0 bases; unmatched junction nucleotides: 6. CDR3 loop: CASSAGLAGGPSTDTQYF. The CDR3, as DNA: TGTGCCAGCAGCGCGGGACTAGCGGGGGGCCCAAGCACAGATACGCAGTATTTT.

The rearrangement uses TRBV7-9 and TRBJ2-5; D is unclear. Between the trimmed V and J ends, which lost 5 bases and 9 bases, there was a span of 10 bases. The CDR3 is made up of 11 amino acids. Germline values: CDR1 SEHNR, CDR2 FQNEAQ (reference sequence). The CDR3 here is CASSPLEAQYF. The CDR3 DNA is TGTGCCAGCAGCCCGCTCGAGGCCCAGTACTTC.

J is TRBJ2-3 and V is TRBV2; D is possibly TRBD2 (6 bases). The CDR3 is made up of 14 amino acids. CDR1 SNHLY and CDR2 FYNNEI come from the germline V gene. Trimming took off 4 bases at V and 6 bases at J, with 14 bases between the two ends. The CDR3 nucleotides are TGTGCCAGCAGTGCGACCCTCCGGGGGGATACGCAGTATTTT. Encoded protein: CASSATLRGDTQYF.

This clone was seen more than once but under ten times. The chain employs TRBV9 and TRBJ1-4; TRBD1 is a possible D gene (6 bases). The germline V gene encodes CDR1 SGDLS and CDR2 YYNGEE. The CDR3 covers 14 residues. Trimming removed 0 bases from V and 8 bases from J, with 11 bases in between. This chain's CDR3 is CASSVGTEREKLFF. The DNA for the CDR3 is TGTGCCAGCAGCGTAGGGACAGAGCGCGAAAAACTGTTTTTT.